This T cell receptor (beta chain) was observed in a study of a mutant IDH1 vaccine in newly diagnosed glioma. In the study overall: Either 4-6 weeks after radiotherapy alone or alongside temozolomide, vaccination was begun.

In regard to this clone: Its antigen remains unknown.

As for time point: week 5, during vaccination. The study gave 300 ug of mutant IDH1 20-mer peptide per vaccine dose, with topical imiquimod. Germline CDR1 and CDR2: MNHEY and SVGAGI. The V gene lost 7 bases and the J gene lost 5 bases, with 14 bases spanning the gap. The CDR3 sequence is 14 residues long. Data came from immunoSEQ multiplex PCR; TCRdb stores just in-frame clones and leaves some out. Among over 55,000 clones listed, 70% to 90% were seen once. J is TRBJ2-2 and V is TRBV6-5, with D tentatively TRBD2 (6 bases). The TCR was taken from a woman in her thirties or forties with glioma. Here the sequenced sample was PBMCs, taken from a glioma patient whose treatment included an IDH1 peptide vaccine. As DNA, the CDR3 is TGTGCCAGCAAGGGGTTCGGGGGAACCGGGGAGCTGTTTTTT. Encoded protein: CASKGFGGTGELFF.